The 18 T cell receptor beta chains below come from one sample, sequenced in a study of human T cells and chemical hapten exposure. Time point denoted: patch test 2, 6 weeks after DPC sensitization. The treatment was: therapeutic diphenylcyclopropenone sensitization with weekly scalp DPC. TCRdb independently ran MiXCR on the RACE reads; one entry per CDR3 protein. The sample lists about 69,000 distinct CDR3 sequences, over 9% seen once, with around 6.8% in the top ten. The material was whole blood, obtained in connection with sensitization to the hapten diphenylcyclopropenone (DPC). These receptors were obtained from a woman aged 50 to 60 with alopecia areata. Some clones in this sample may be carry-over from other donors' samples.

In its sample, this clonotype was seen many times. This CDR3 reads CATSENTGAQETQYF. The CDR3 region has the DNA TGTGCCACCAGTGAAAACACCGGGGCCCAAGAGACCCAGTACTTC. V gene TRBV24-1 combines with J gene TRBJ2-5; D may correspond to TRBD1 or TRBD2 (5 bases each). V was pared by 4 bases and J by 1 base, with 12 bases between. The CDR3 extends over 15 amino acids. The germline gives CDR1 KGHDR, CDR2 SFDVKD.

CDR3 protein: CSGSRALGTEAFF. The CDR3 DNA follows: TGCAGCGGAAGCCGGGCCCTAGGCACTGAAGCTTTCTTT. The rearrangement uses TRBV29-1 and TRBJ1-1; no firm D call. V lost 7 bases to trimming and J lost 4 bases, with 16 bases between them. This CDR3 has 13 residues. The germline gives CDR1 SQVTM, CDR2 ANQGSEA.

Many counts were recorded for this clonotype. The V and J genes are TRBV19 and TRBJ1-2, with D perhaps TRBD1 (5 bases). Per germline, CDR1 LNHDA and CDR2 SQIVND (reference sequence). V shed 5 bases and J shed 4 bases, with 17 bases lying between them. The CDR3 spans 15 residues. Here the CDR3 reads CASSRMGQMTYGYTF. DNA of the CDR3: TGTGCCAGTAGTCGAATGGGGCAGATGACCTATGGCTACACCTTC.

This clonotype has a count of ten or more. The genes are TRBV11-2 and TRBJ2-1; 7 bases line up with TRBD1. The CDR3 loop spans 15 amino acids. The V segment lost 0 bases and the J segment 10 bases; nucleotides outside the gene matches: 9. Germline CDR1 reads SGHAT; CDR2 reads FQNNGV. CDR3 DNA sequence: TGTGCCAGCAGCTTAGAGAGCAACAGGGGCCCCGAGCAGTTCTTC. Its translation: CASSLESNRGPEQFF. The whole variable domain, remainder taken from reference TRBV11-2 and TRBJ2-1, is EAGVAQSPRYKIIEKRQSVAFWCNPISGHATLYWYQQILGQGPKLLIQFQNNGVVDDSQLPKDRFSAERLKGVDSTLKIQPAKLEDSAVYLCASSLESNRGPEQFFGPGTRLTVL.

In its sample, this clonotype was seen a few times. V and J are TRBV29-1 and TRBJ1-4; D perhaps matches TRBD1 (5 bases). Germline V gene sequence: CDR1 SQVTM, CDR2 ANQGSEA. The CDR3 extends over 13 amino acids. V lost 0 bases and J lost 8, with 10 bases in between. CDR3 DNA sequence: TGCAGCGTTGAAGATCTGGGGGGAGAAAAACTGTTTTTT. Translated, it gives CSVEDLGGEKLFF.

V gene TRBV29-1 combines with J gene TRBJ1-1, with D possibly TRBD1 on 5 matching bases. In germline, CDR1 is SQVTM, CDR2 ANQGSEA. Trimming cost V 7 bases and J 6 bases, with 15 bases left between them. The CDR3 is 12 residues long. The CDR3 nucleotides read TGCAGCGCTCGGGGCGGTGCCCCTGAAGCTTTCTTT. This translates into CSARGGAPEAFF.

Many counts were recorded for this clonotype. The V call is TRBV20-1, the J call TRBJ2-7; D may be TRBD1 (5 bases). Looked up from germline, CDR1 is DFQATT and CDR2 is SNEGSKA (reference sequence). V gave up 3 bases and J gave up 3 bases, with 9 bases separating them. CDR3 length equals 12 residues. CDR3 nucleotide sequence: TGCAGTGCTAGTCGCCAGGGCTACGAGCAGTACTTC. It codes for CSASRQGYEQYF.

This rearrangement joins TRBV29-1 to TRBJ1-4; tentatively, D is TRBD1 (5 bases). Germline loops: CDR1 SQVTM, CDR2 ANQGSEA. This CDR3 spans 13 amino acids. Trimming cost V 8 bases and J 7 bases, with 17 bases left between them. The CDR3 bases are TGCAGCTCAAAAGGTGGGGGAAGTGAAAAACTGTTTTTT. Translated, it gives CSSKGGGSEKLFF.

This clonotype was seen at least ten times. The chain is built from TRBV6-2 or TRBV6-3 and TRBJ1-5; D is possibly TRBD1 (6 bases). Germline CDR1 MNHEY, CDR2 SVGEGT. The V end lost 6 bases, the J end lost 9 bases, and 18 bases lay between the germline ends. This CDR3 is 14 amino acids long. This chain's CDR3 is CASRPTGKQRPQHF. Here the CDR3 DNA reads TGTGCCAGCAGACCCACAGGGAAACAGAGGCCCCAGCATTTT.

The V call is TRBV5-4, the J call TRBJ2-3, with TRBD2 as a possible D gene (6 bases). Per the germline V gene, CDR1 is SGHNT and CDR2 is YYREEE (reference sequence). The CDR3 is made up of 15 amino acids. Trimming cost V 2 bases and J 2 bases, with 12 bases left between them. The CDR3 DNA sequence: TGTGCCAGCAGCTTAACAGCGGGCAACACAGATACGCAGTATTTT. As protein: CASSLTAGNTDTQYF.

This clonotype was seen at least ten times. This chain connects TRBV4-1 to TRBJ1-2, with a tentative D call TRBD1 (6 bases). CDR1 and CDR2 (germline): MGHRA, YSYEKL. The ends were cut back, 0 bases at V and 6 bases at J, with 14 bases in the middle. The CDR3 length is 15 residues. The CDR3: CASSQDPGAWDGYTF. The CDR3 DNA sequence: TGCGCCAGCAGCCAAGATCCAGGGGCGTGGGATGGCTACACCTTC.

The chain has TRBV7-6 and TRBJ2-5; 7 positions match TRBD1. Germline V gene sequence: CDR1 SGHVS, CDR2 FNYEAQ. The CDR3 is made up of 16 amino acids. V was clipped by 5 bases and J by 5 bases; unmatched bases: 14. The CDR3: CASSRTIPGQTETQYF. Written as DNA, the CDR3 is TGTGCCAGCAGCCGGACCATACCGGGACAGACGGAGACCCAGTACTTC.

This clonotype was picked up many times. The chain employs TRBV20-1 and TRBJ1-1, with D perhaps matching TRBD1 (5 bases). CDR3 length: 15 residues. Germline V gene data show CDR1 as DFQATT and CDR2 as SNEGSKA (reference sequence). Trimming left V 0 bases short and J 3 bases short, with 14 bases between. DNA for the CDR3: TGCAGTGCTAGAGACATCGCAGGGTTGGACACTGAAGCTTTCTTT. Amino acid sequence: CSARDIAGLDTEAFF.

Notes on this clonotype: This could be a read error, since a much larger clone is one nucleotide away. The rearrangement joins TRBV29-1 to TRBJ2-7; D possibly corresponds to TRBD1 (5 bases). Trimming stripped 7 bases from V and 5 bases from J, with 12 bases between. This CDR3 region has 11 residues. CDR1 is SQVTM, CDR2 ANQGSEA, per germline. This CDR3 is CSAAQGNEQYF. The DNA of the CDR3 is TGCAGCGCCGCTCAGGGTAACGAGCAGTACTTC.

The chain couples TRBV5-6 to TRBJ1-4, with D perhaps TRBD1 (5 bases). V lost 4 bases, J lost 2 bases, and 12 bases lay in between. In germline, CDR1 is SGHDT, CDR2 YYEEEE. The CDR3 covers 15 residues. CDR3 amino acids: CASSPAGTTNEKLFF. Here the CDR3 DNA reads TGTGCCAGCAGCCCTGCCGGGACCACTAATGAAAAACTGTTTTTT.

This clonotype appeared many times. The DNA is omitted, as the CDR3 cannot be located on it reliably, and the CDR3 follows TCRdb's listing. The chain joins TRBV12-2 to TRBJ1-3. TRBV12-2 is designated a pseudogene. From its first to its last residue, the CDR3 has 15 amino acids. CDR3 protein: CASRHHYRCGNTIYF.

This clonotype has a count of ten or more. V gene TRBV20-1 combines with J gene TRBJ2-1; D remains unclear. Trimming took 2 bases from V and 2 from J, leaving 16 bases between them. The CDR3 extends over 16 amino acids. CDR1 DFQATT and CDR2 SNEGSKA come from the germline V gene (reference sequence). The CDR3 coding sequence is TGCAGTGCTAGAAGACCCGGCCGAGTCCCCTACAATGAGCAGTTCTTC. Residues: CSARRPGRVPYNEQFF.

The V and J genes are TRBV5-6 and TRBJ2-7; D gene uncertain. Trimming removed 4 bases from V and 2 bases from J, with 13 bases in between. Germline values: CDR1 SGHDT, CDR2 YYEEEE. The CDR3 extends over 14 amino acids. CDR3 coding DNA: TGTGCCAGCAGCGGGTGGTTTCTCCCCTACGAGCAGTACTTC. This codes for CASSGWFLPYEQYF.